Following are 29 T cell receptor beta chains from one sample sequenced in a study of PD-L1 blockade in urothelial cancer. As for time point: pretreatment peripheral blood. Method: immunoSEQ multiplex PCR; TCRdb's copy keeps in-frame clones and lacks some. Counted here are 30,000 to 35,000 clones, over 75% occurring once; the ten biggest clones make up less than 20%. This material consisted of PBMCs, taken around atezolizumab (anti-PD-L1) treatment. The receptors shown here come from a man in his 60s with urothelial cancer.

The V call is TRBV28, the J call TRBJ2-5; 10 bases align to TRBD2. Germline V lookup: CDR1 MDHEN, CDR2 SYDVKM. This CDR3 has 15 residues. With V trimmed by 2 bases and J by 2 bases, 2 bases remained unmatched. The CDR3 DNA is TGTGCCAGCAGTTTAACTAGCGGGGTTCAAGAGACCCAGTACTTC. It translates to CASSLTSGVQETQYF. The full variable domain, its missing parts supplied by reference TRBV28 and TRBJ2-5, is DVKVTQSSRYLVKRTGEKVFLECVQDMDHENMFWYRQDPGLGLRLIYFSYDVKMKEKGDIPEGYSVSREKKERFSLILESASTNQTSMYLCASSLTSGVQETQYFGPGTRLLVL.

The rearrangement uses TRBV19 and TRBJ2-3; tentative D call: TRBD2 (5 bases). CDR1 is LNHDA, CDR2 SQIVND, per germline (reference sequence). The CDR3 covers 13 residues. V shed 9 bases and J shed 3 bases, with 13 bases lying between them. In nucleotides, the CDR3 is TGTGCCAGCGCACTAGGAGCAACAGATACGCAGTATTTT. It specifies CASALGATDTQYF.

V usage is TRBV5-6 and J usage is TRBJ1-5; 7 positions match TRBD1. CDR3 length: 18 amino acids. CDR1 is SGHDT and CDR2 is YYEEEE in the germline V gene. V was pared by 3 bases and J by 0 bases, with 12 bases of the junction left unmatched. In DNA form, the CDR3 reads TGTGCCAGCAGCTCCGGAGGGGGCGGCAGAAATAGCAATCAGCCCCAGCATTTT. Its translation is CASSSGGGGRNSNQPQHF.

The V call is TRBV29-1, the J call TRBJ2-3; the D gene is possibly TRBD2 (6 bases). The CDR3 extends over 13 amino acids. In germline, CDR1 is SQVTM, CDR2 ANQGSEA. Trimming left V 3 bases short and J 4 bases short, with 11 bases between. The CDR3 here is CSVDVGSADTQYF. As DNA, the CDR3 is TGCAGCGTTGACGTCGGGAGCGCAGATACGCAGTATTTT.

The J gene is TRBJ2-7, the V gene TRBV6-1, with 8 positions matching TRBD1. Trimming removed 7 bases from V and 2 bases from J; junction bases left unmatched: 7. Per germline, CDR1 MNHNS and CDR2 SASEGT. CDR3 length: 14 amino acids. The CDR3 coding sequence is TGTGCCAGCAATCAAGGACAGGGTACCTACGAGCAGTACTTC. It translates to CASNQGQGTYEQYF.

The chain recombines TRBV28 with TRBJ2-7; 9 nucleotides line up with TRBD1. Trimming removed 6 bases from V and 0 bases from J; junction bases left unmatched: 6. Germline loops: CDR1 MDHEN, CDR2 SYDVKM. This CDR3 spans 15 amino acids. CDR3 bases: TGTGCCAGCAGGAACGGACAGGGGACCTCCTACGAGCAGTACTTC. As protein: CASRNGQGTSYEQYF.

V usage is TRBV11-2 and J usage is TRBJ2-2; the D gene is possibly TRBD2 (5 bases). This CDR3 region has 14 residues. Trimming stripped 5 bases from V and 8 bases from J, with 15 bases between. Per germline, CDR1 SGHAT and CDR2 FQNNGV. CDR3 nucleotide sequence: TGTGCCAGCAGCCCACTAACGGGGTTAGGGGAGCTGTTTTTT. Amino acids: CASSPLTGLGELFF. Variable domain in full (rest from reference TRBV11-2 and TRBJ2-2): EAGVAQSPRYKIIEKRQSVAFWCNPISGHATLYWYQQILGQGPKLLIQFQNNGVVDDSQLPKDRFSAERLKGVDSTLKIQPAKLEDSAVYLCASSPLTGLGELFFGEGSRLTVL.

The chain employs TRBV25-1 and TRBJ2-1; perhaps TRBD2 as D (5 bases). Trimming pared 3 bases from V and 9 bases from J, leaving 6 bases between. This CDR3 region has 11 residues. Germline V gene lookup returns CDR1 MGHDK and CDR2 SYGVNS. Written as DNA, the CDR3 is TGTGCCAGCAGTGATGGGAGTGAGCAGTTCTTC. Translation gives CASSDGSEQFF.

The chain recombines TRBV15 with TRBJ1-5; no clear D. V was shortened by 1 base and J by 3 bases, with 19 bases between the two germline ends. The CDR3 runs 18 residues. Germline loops: CDR1 LNHNV, CDR2 YYDKDF (reference sequence). CDR3 sequence reads: CATSRANVEDFSNQPQHF. CDR3 nucleotide sequence: TGTGCCACCAGCAGAGCGAATGTAGAAGACTTCTCCAATCAGCCCCAGCATTTT.

This clone showed up just a few times. The chain joins TRBV7-3 to TRBJ2-5; D uncertain. Germline assignment: CDR1 SGHTA and CDR2 FQGTGA. The CDR3 covers 13 residues. V was clipped by 5 bases and J by 2 bases, with 9 bases between them. The CDR3 loop reads CASSPTLQETQYF. In DNA, the CDR3 is TGTGCCAGCAGCCCTACTCTTCAAGAGACCCAGTACTTC.

The chain uses TRBV28 and TRBJ2-7; TRBD1 matches at 11 bases. J gave up 5 bases and V 1 base, and 4 bases lay outside the gene matches. The CDR3 consists of 15 residues. Germline CDR1 reads MDHEN; CDR2 reads SYDVKM. The CDR3 sequence is CASSLSRGQGDEQYF. The DNA of the CDR3 is TGTGCCAGCAGTTTATCCCGGGGACAGGGGGACGAGCAGTACTTC.

The chain recombines TRBV5-1 with TRBJ1-1; possible D gene TRBD1, 6 bases. This CDR3 is built from 14 residues. The germline CDR1 and CDR2 sequences are SGHRS and YFSETQ. V shed 6 bases and J shed 4 bases, with 16 bases lying between them. DNA for the CDR3: TGCGCCAGCATGTCACAGGGAAGGGGCACTGAAGCTTTCTTT. It is translated as CASMSQGRGTEAFF.

V and J are TRBV30 and TRBJ2-5; D not resolved. This CDR3 has 12 residues. The V gene lost 2 bases and the J gene lost 4 bases, with 8 bases spanning the gap. Looked up from germline, CDR1 is GTSNPN and CDR2 is SVGIG (reference sequence). Written as DNA, the CDR3 is TGTGCCTGGAGTATCTCGGGAGAGACCCAGTACTTC. The encoded protein is CAWSISGETQYF.

The rearrangement links TRBV9 to TRBJ1-2; D is uncertain. V lost 4 bases and J 2 bases, leaving 9 bases between the germline ends. This CDR3 comprises 13 residues. The germline CDR1 and CDR2 sequences are SGDLS and YYNGEE. CDR3 nucleotide sequence: TGTGCCAGCAGCCCCCAGGTGAACTATGGCTACACCTTC. Translation: CASSPQVNYGYTF.

J is TRBJ1-5 and V is TRBV6-5; unclear D gene. The CDR3 contains 13 residues. The V gene's germline CDR1 is MNHEY and CDR2 SVGAGI. With 0 bases removed from V and 6 bases from J, the gap between germline ends came to 6 bases. The CDR3: CASSYSKSQPQHF. CDR3 nucleotides: TGTGCCAGCAGTTACTCGAAGAGTCAGCCCCAGCATTTT.

The V and J genes are TRBV7-6 and TRBJ2-7; 8 nucleotides match TRBD2. The CDR3 sequence is 14 residues long. The V gene end was trimmed by 2 bases and the J gene end by 6 bases; junction bases not matched to a gene: 6. Germline CDR1 and CDR2: SGHVS and FNYEAQ. In DNA form, the CDR3 reads TGTGCCAGCAGCTTAAAGGAGCGGGAGTCCGAGCAGTACTTC. As protein: CASSLKERESEQYF.

The DNA for the CDR3 is TGTGCCAGTAGTATAAGGGGGCGGGAGACCCAGTACTTC. Translating gives CASSIRGRETQYF. J is TRBJ2-5 and V is TRBV19; 7 bases agree with TRBD1. V shed 2 bases, J shed 5 bases, and the junction held 2 bases outside the gene matches. CDR1 and CDR2 from the germline V gene are LNHDA and SQIVND (reference sequence). The CDR3 has 13 residues.

V usage is TRBV5-4 and J usage is TRBJ2-2; 13 bases match TRBD2. Germline V gene sequence: CDR1 SGHNT, CDR2 YYREEE (reference sequence). The V segment lost 3 bases and the J segment 3 bases; nucleotides outside the gene matches: 2. CDR3 length: 16 amino acids. The CDR3 DNA is TGTGCCAGCAGCTGGACTAGCGGGAGTTACACCGGGGAGCTGTTTTTT. This encodes CASSWTSGSYTGELFF.

The chain links TRBV6-5 to TRBJ1-1; tentative D call: TRBD1 (6 bases). CDR3 length: 13 residues. Trimming took 2 bases from V and 7 from J, leaving 11 bases between them. The germline CDR1 and CDR2 sequences are MNHEY and SVGAGI. CDR3 sequence (DNA): TGTGCCAGCAGTTACAAATCACAGGGTGAAGCTTTCTTT. Translating gives CASSYKSQGEAFF.

The V call is TRBV6-1, the J call TRBJ1-1, with TRBD1 matching 7 bases. Germline lookup yields CDR1 MNHNS and CDR2 SASEGT. Losses at the gene ends were 3 bases for V and 5 bases for J; bases not matched to a gene: 9. The CDR3 length is 15 residues. This chain's CDR3 is CASSDLQGLGTEAFF. The CDR3 DNA is TGTGCCAGCAGTGATTTACAGGGGCTCGGAACTGAAGCTTTCTTT.

This rearrangement joins TRBV27 to TRBJ2-6; 9 nucleotides align to TRBD2. The CDR3 runs to 18 residues. CDR1 is MNHEY and CDR2 is SMNVEV in the germline V gene (reference sequence). The trim removed 5 bases at V and 0 bases at J, leaving 8 bases unmatched. The CDR3 DNA follows: TGTGCCAGCAGTGGATCTAGCGGGAAGGTCTCTGGGGCCAACGTCCTGACTTTC. Its protein is CASSGSSGKVSGANVLTF.

This clone occurred a few times. The genes are TRBV10-3 and TRBJ2-3, with D possibly being TRBD2 (5 bases). The germline V gene encodes CDR1 ENHRY and CDR2 SYGVKD. The germline V and J ends were trimmed by 0 bases and 1 base, with 14 bases remaining between them. The CDR3 has 17 amino acids. CDR3 amino acids: CAISESISGGRTDTQYF. In DNA, the CDR3 is TGTGCCATCAGTGAGTCGATCAGTGGAGGACGCACAGATACGCAGTATTTT.

The chain is built from TRBV27 and TRBJ1-2; 9 bases are a match to TRBD1. After removal of 5 bases from V and 4 bases from J, the junction contained 2 bases not matched to a gene. The CDR3 contains 13 residues. CDR1 is MNHEY and CDR2 is SMNVEV in the germline V gene (reference sequence). This CDR3 is CASSGDRVYGYTF. CDR3 DNA: TGTGCCAGCAGTGGGGACAGGGTCTATGGCTACACCTTC.

The rearrangement uses TRBV5-8 and TRBJ1-5, with 9 bases matching TRBD1. CDR1 is SGHTS, CDR2 YDEGEE, per germline. This CDR3 region has 16 residues. The V gene end was trimmed by 1 base and the J gene end by 1 base; junction bases not matched to a gene: 3. CDR3 nucleotides: TGTGCCAGCAGCTTGTCCGGGACAGGGAGCAATCAGCCCCAGCATTTT. It encodes CASSLSGTGSNQPQHF.

The V gene is TRBV7-2, the J gene TRBJ2-7, with 16 bases identical to TRBD2. J gave up 2 bases and V 5 bases, and 9 bases lay outside the gene matches. Germline-derived CDR1 and CDR2 are SGHTA and FQGNSA. There are 18 residues in the CDR3. DNA for the CDR3: TGTGCCAGCAGCCCAAGGGGACTAGCGGGAGGGCCCCCCTACGAGCAGTACTTC. Protein: CASSPRGLAGGPPYEQYF.

This chain connects TRBV10-3 to TRBJ1-1; D unresolved. Germline V lookup: CDR1 ENHRY, CDR2 SYGVKD. The CDR3 covers 13 residues. Deletions cut 6 bases from V and 1 base from J, with 9 bases between. The CDR3 loop is CAISGVQNTEAFF. CDR3 nucleotide sequence: TGTGCCATCAGCGGGGTTCAGAACACTGAAGCTTTCTTT.

V gene TRBV30 combines with J gene TRBJ2-1, with 12 bases matching TRBD2. This CDR3 comprises 15 residues. Germline V gene lookup returns CDR1 GTSNPN and CDR2 SVGIG (reference sequence). V was clipped by 2 bases and J by 5 bases; unmatched bases: 4. CDR3 sequence (DNA): TGTGCCTGGAGTATCCTAGCGGGAGGGGACAATGAGCAGTTCTTC. Amino acids: CAWSILAGGDNEQFF.

The chain is built from TRBV10-1 and TRBJ1-1, with 7 bases lining up with TRBD1. The V gene's germline CDR1 is WNHNN and CDR2 SYGVQD (reference sequence). The CDR3 runs 14 residues. The trim removed 3 bases at V and 1 base at J, leaving 2 bases unmatched. The CDR3, as DNA: TGCGCCAGCAGTGATCGGACAGGGAACACTGAAGCTTTCTTT. Translated: CASSDRTGNTEAFF.

The gene calls are TRBV7-6 and TRBJ2-2; D gene uncertain. Trimming removed 2 bases from V and 5 bases from J, with 9 bases in between. Germline loops: CDR1 SGHVS, CDR2 FNYEAQ. The CDR3 extends over 14 amino acids. The CDR3 bases are TGTGCCAGCAGCTTAAAATCCCTTACCGGGGAGCTGTTTTTT. Its protein is CASSLKSLTGELFF.